This T cell receptor (beta chain) stems from a study of blood T cell repertoires in COVID-19. Using immunoSEQ multiplex PCR, the repertoire was profiled, and TCRdb retains in-frame clones only, with some absent. This table has about 160,000 clones, just over 85% appearing once. The CDR3 is 15 residues long. The germline CDR1 and CDR2 sequences are MNHEY and SVGAGI. The junction had 5 bases not matched to a gene; V was cut back by 2 bases and J by 7 bases. This TCR came from a man aged 50 to 59 with active or convalescent COVID-19. The V gene is TRBV6-5, the J gene TRBJ1-2; 12 bases agree with TRBD1. The sequencing sample was made of peripheral blood. CDR3 in amino acids: CASSYGGQGAFGYTF. CDR3 nucleotides: TGTGCCAGCAGTTACGGGGGACAGGGGGCGTTTGGCTACACCTTC.